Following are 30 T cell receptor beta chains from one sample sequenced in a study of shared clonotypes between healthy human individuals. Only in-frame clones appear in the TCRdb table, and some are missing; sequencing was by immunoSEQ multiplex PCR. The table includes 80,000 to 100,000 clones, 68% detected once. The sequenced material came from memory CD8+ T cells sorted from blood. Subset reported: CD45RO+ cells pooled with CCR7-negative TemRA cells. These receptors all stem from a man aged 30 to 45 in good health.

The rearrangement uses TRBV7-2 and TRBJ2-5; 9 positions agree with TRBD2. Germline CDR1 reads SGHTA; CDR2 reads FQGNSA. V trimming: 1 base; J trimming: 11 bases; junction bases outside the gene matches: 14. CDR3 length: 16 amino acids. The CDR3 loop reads CASSLERGVSGRGQYF. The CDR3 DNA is TGTGCCAGCAGCTTAGAACGGGGGGTTAGCGGGAGAGGGCAGTACTTC. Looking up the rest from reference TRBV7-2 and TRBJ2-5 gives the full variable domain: GAGVSQSPSNKVTEKGKDVELRCDPISGHTALYWYRQSLGQGLEFLIYFQGNSAPDKSGLPSDRFSAERTGGSVSTLTIQRTQQEDSAVYLCASSLERGVSGRGQYFGPGTRLLVL.

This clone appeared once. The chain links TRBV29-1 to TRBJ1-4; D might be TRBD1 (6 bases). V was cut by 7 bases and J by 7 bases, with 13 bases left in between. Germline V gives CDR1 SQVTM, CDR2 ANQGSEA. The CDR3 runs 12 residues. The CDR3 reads CSGGQGGEKLFF. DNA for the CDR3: TGCAGCGGGGGGCAGGGTGGTGAAAAACTGTTTTTT.

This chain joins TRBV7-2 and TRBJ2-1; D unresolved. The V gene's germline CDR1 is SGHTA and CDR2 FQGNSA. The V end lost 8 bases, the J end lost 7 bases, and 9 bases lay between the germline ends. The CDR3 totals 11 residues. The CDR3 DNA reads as TGTGCCAGCGCCTTTCGTAATGAGCAGTTCTTC. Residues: CASAFRNEQFF.

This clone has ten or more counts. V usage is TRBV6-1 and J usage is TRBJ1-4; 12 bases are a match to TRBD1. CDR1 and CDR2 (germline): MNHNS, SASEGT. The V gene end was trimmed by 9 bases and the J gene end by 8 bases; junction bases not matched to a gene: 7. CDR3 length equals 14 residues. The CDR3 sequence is CASGDGTGGEKLFF. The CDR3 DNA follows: TGTGCCAGTGGGGACGGGACAGGGGGCGAAAAACTGTTTTTT.

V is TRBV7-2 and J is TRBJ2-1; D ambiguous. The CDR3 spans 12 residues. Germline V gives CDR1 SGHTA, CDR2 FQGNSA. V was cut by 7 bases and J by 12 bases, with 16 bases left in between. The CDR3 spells CASIGNSPGQFF. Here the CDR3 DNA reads TGTGCCAGCATCGGAAATAGCCCGGGGCAGTTCTTC. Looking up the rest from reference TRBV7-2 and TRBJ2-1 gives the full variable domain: GAGVSQSPSNKVTEKGKDVELRCDPISGHTALYWYRQSLGQGLEFLIYFQGNSAPDKSGLPSDRFSAERTGGSVSTLTIQRTQQEDSAVYLCASIGNSPGQFFGPGTRLTVL.

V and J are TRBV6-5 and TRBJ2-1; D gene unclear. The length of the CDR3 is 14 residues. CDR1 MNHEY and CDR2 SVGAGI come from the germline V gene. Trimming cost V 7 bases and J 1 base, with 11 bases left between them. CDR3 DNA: TGTGCCAGCACCTCTGTTGAGTCCTACAATGAGCAGTTCTTC. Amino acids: CASTSVESYNEQFF.

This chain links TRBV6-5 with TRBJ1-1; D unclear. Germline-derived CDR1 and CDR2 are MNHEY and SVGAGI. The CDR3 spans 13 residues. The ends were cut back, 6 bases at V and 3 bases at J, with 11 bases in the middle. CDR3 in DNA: TGTGCCAGCAGCCATCTCGGTGACACTGAAGCTTTCTTT. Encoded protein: CASSHLGDTEAFF.

CDR3 nucleotide sequence: TGCAGCGTTGAAGATTGGGACAGCCTAAAGCGGCAGTTCTTC. It is translated as CSVEDWDSLKRQFF. This chain joins TRBV29-1 and TRBJ2-1, with TRBD1 matching 7 bases. Germline assignment: CDR1 SQVTM and CDR2 ANQGSEA. The CDR3 totals 14 residues. V gave up 0 bases and J gave up 12 bases; unmatched junction bases: 11.

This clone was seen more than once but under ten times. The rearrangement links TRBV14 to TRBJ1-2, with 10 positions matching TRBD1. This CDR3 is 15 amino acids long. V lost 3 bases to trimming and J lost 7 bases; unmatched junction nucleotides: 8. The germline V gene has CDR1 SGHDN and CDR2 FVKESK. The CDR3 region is CASSHEGQGTAGYTF. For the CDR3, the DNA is TGTGCCAGCAGCCATGAGGGACAGGGGACGGCTGGCTACACCTTC.

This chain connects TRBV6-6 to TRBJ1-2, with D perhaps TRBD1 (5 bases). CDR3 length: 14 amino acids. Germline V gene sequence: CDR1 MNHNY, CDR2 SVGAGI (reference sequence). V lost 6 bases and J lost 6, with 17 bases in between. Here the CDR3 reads CASRTVSGFDGYTF. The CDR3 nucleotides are TGTGCCAGCAGGACAGTGTCTGGGTTCGATGGCTACACCTTC.

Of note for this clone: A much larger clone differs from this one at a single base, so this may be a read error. The CDR3 nucleotides read TGTGCCAGCAGATCCGGGACAGAATACGAGCAGTACTTC. It specifies CASRSGTEYEQYF. The chain links TRBV28 to TRBJ2-7, with 7 nucleotides matching TRBD1. The CDR3 spans 13 residues. The V gene end was trimmed by 6 bases and the J gene end by 4 bases; junction bases not matched to a gene: 6. Germline CDR1 and CDR2: MDHEN and SYDVKM.

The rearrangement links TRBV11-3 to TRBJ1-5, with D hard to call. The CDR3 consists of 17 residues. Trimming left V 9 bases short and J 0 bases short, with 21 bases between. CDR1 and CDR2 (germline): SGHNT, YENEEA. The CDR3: CASTTKKTDNSNQPQHF. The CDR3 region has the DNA TGTGCCAGTACTACAAAAAAGACTGATAATAGCAATCAGCCCCAGCATTTT.

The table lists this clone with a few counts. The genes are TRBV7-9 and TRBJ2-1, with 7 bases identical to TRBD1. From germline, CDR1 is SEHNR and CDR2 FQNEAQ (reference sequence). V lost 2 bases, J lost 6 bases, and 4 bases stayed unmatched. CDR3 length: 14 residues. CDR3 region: CASSLMPGGNEQFF. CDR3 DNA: TGTGCCAGCAGCTTAATGCCAGGGGGCAATGAGCAGTTCTTC.

CDR3 nucleotides: TGTGCCAGCAGCCCTGGCGGGGGGTCCTACGAGCAGTACTTC. Residues: CASSPGGGSYEQYF. This rearrangement joins TRBV9 to TRBJ2-7, with 8 nucleotides matching TRBD2. The germline V gene encodes CDR1 SGDLS and CDR2 YYNGEE. The junction had 4 bases not matched to a gene; V was cut back by 4 bases and J by 1 base. The CDR3 contains 14 residues. The whole variable domain, remainder taken from reference TRBV9 and TRBJ2-7, is DSGVTQTPKHLITATGQRVTLRCSPRSGDLSVYWYQQSLDQGLQFLIQYYNGEERAKGNILERFSAQQFPDLHSELNLSSLELGDSALYFCASSPGGGSYEQYFGPGTRLTVT.

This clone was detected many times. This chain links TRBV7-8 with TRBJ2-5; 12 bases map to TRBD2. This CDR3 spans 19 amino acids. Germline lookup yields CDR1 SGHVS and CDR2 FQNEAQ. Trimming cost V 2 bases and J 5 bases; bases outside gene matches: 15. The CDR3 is CASSLMRLAGVARGETQYF. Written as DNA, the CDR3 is TGTGCCAGCAGCTTAATGAGACTAGCGGGAGTTGCCCGGGGGGAGACCCAGTACTTC.

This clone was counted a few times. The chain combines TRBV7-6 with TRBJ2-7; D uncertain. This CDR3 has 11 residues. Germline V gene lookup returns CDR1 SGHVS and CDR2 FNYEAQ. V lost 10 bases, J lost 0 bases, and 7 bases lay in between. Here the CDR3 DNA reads TGTGCCATCACAGACTCCTACGAGCAGTACTTC. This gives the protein CAITDSYEQYF.

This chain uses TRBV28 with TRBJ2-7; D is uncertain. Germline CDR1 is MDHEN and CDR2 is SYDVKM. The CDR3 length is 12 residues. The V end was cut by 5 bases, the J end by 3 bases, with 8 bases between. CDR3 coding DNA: TGTGCCAGCAGTAAAAATTTCTACGAGCAGTACTTC. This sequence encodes CASSKNFYEQYF.

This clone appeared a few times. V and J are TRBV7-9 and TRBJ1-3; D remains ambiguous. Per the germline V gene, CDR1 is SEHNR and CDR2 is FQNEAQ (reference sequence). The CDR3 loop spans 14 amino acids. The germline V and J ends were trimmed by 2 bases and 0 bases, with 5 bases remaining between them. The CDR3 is CASSLNISGNTIYF. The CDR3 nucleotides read TGTGCCAGCAGCTTAAACATCTCTGGAAACACCATATATTTT. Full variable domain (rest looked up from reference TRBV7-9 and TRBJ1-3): DTGVSQNPRHKITKRGQNVTFRCDPISEHNRLYWYRQTLGQGPEFLTYFQNEAQLEKSRLLSDRFSAERPKGSFSTLEIQRTEQGDSAMYLCASSLNISGNTIYFGEGSWLTVV.

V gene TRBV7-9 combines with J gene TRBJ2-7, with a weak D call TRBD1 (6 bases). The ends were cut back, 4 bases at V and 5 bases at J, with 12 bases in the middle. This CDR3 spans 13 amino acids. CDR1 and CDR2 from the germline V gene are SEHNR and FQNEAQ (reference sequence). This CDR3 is CASSYRALDEQYF. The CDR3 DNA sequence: TGTGCCAGCAGCTACAGGGCTCTCGACGAGCAGTACTTC.

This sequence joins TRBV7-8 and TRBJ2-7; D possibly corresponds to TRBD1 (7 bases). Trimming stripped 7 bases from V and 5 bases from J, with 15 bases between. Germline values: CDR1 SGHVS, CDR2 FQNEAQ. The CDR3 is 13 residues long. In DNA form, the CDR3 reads TGTGCCAGCATCCTTGGAGGGGGCAACGAGCAGTACTTC. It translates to CASILGGGNEQYF. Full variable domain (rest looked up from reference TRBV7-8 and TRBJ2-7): GAGVSQSPRYKVAKRGQDVALRCDPISGHVSLFWYQQALGQGPEFLTYFQNEAQLDKSGLPSDRFFAERPEGSVSTLKIQRTQQEDSAVYLCASILGGGNEQYFGPGTRLTVT.

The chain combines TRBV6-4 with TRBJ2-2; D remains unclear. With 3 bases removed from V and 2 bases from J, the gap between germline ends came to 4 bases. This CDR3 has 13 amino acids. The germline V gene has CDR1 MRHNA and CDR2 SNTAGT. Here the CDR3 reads CASSEANTGELFF. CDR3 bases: TGTGCCAGCAGTGAGGCCAACACCGGGGAGCTGTTTTTT.

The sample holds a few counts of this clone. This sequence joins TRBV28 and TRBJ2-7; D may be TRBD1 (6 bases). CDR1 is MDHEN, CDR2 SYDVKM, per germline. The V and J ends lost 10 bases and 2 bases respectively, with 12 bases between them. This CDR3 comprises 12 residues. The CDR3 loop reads CATAQGTYEQYF. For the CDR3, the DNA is TGTGCCACCGCACAGGGAACCTACGAGCAGTACTTC.

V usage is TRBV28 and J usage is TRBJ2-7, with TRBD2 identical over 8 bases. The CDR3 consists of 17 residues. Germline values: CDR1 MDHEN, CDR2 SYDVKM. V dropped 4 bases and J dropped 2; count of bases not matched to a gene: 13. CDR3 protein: CASSSGALAEGTYEQYF. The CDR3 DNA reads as TGTGCCAGCAGTTCAGGGGCACTAGCGGAGGGGACCTACGAGCAGTACTTC.

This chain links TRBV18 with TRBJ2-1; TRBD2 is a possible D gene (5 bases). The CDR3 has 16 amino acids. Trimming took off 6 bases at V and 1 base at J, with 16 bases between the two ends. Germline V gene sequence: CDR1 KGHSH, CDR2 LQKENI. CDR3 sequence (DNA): TGTGCCAGCTCCCCCATGGCTAGCTGGTCCTACAATGAGCAGTTCTTC. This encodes CASSPMASWSYNEQFF. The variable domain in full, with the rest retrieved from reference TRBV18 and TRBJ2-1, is NAGVMQNPRHLVRRRGQEARLRCSPMKGHSHVYWYRQLPEEGLKFMVYLQKENIIDESGMPKERFSAEFPKEGPSILRIQQVVRGDSAAYFCASSPMASWSYNEQFFGPGTRLTVL.

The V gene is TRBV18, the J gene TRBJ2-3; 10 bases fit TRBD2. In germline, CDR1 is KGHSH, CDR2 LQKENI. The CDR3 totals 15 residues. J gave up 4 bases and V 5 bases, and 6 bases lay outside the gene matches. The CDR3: CASSKLAGTADTQYF. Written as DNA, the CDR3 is TGTGCCAGCTCAAAACTAGCGGGGACGGCAGATACGCAGTATTTT. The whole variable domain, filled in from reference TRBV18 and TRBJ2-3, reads NAGVMQNPRHLVRRRGQEARLRCSPMKGHSHVYWYRQLPEEGLKFMVYLQKENIIDESGMPKERFSAEFPKEGPSILRIQQVVRGDSAAYFCASSKLAGTADTQYFGPGTRLTVL.

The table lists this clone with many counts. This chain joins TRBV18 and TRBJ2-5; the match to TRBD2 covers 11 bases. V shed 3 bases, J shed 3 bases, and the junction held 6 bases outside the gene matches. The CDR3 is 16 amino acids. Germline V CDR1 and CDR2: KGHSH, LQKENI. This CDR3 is CASSPSSGRAEETQYF. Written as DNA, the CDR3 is TGTGCCAGCTCACCCAGTAGCGGGAGGGCCGAAGAGACCCAGTACTTC. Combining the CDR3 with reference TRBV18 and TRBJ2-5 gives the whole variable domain NAGVMQNPRHLVRRRGQEARLRCSPMKGHSHVYWYRQLPEEGLKFMVYLQKENIIDESGMPKERFSAEFPKEGPSILRIQQVVRGDSAAYFCASSPSSGRAEETQYFGPGTRLLVL.

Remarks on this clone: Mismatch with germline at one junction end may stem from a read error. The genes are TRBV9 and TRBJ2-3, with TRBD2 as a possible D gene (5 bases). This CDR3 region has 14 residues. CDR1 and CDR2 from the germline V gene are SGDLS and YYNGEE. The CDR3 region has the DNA TGTGCCACCAGCAGAGGCGGGCCCACAGATACGCAGTATTTT. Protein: CATSRGGPTDTQYF.

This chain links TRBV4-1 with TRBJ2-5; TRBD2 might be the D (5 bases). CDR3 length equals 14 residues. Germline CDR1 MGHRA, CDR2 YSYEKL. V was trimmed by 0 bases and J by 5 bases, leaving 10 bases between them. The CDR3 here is CASSQEGVSETQYF. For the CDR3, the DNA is TGCGCCAGCAGCCAAGAGGGAGTTTCGGAGACCCAGTACTTC.

The CDR3 sequence: CAMTAEANYGYTF. DNA for the CDR3: TGTGCCATGACAGCTGAAGCTAACTATGGCTACACCTTC. The rearrangement links TRBV2 to TRBJ1-2, with D perhaps matching TRBD1 (5 bases). Germline loops: CDR1 SNHLY, CDR2 FYNNEI. The CDR3 consists of 13 residues. The germline V and J ends were trimmed by 10 bases and 0 bases, with 12 bases remaining between them.

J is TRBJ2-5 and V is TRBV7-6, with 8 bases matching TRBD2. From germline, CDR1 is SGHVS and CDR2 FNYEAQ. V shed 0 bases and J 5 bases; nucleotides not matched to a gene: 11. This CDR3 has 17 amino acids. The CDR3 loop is CASSLARAGVGRETQYF. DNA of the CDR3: TGTGCCAGCAGCTTAGCGAGAGCGGGAGTGGGAAGGGAGACCCAGTACTTC. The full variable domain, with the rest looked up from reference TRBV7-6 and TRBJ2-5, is GAGVSQSPRYKVTKRGQDVALRCDPISGHVSLYWYRQALGQGPEFLTYFNYEAQQDKSGLPNDRFSAERPEGSISTLTIQRTEQRDSAMYRCASSLARAGVGRETQYFGPGTRLLVL.